The T cell receptor beta chain under discussion was sequenced for a study of T cells in Graves' hyperthyroidism and ophthalmopathy. Study details: Peripheral blood was obtained at initial diagnosis, preceding any treatment. Study-level findings and limits: Most clonotypes expanded in the thyroid (above 0.001) were also present in blood.

The CDR3 runs to 15 residues. From germline, CDR1 is MNHNS and CDR2 SASEGT. Trimming left V 6 bases short and J 3 bases short, with 18 bases between. There were TCR beta CDR3 regions amplified from RNA transcripts. Primed by the HTBI set, a first-round RT-PCR was run on the TCR CDR3. TCRdb ran MiXCR on the multiplex PCR reads and lists one entry per CDR3 protein. The profile shows 300,000 to 450,000 distinct CDR3 sequences, approximately 14% of them singletons. This clonotype showed up many times. Its target is unknown. Orbital computed tomography, thyroid ultrasound, serum thyroxine and TRAb, and clinical symptoms together informed the diagnoses.

V gene TRBV6-1 combines with J gene TRBJ2-7, with no clear D. Sample: blood. The TCR sequence derives from a woman in her 30s with Graves' ophthalmopathy. This chain's CDR3 is CASSPRPQNSYEQYF. CDR3 DNA: TGTGCCAGCAGCCCCAGACCACAGAACAGCTACGAGCAGTACTTC.